The rows below give T cell receptor beta chains drawn from one sample of a study of blood T cell repertoires in COVID-19. The protocol was immunoSEQ multiplex PCR, while the TCRdb copy is restricted to in-frame clones and leaves out a portion. Of roughly 120,000 clones in the sample, 85% to 90% were seen once. The sequencing sample was made of peripheral blood. The origin of the receptors is a man aged 55-75 years with acute or convalescent COVID-19. Both conserved end residues are part of each CDR3. D genes are given only for firm matches. The listing skips clone size in some rows; elsewhere it reads once, few, many or a size class.

TRBJ2-5 | 13 | once | . | TRBV3-1/TRBV3-2 | CASTVGRGETQYF | TGTGCCAGCACTGTGGGAAGGGGAGAGACCCAGTACTTC
TRBJ1-2 | 13 | . | . | TRBV29-1 | CSVGQGMDYGYTF | TGCAGCGTTGGGCAGGGTATGGACTATGGCTACACCTTC
TRBJ1-1 | 17 | . | TRBD1 | TRBV27 | CASSFTHPTGDYTEAFF | TGTGCCAGCAGTTTCACGCATCCGACAGGGGATTACACTGAAGCTTTCTTT
TRBJ1-5 | 12 | . | . | TRBV2 | CASAGDNQPQHF | TGTGCCAGTGCAGGGGACAATCAGCCCCAGCATTTT
TRBJ2-5 | 15 | . | . | TRBV18 | CASSPPGGYQETQYF | TGTGCCAGCTCACCTCCAGGGGGGTACCAAGAGACCCAGTACTTC
TRBJ2-4 | 14 | . | TRBD1 | TRBV28 | CASSLGQGGNIQYF | TGTGCCAGCAGTTTAGGACAGGGGGGGAACATTCAGTACTTC
TRBJ2-1 | 15 | . | . | TRBV7-6 | CASSLWQRSYNEQFF | TGTGCCAGCAGCTTATGGCAGCGCTCCTACAATGAGCAGTTCTTC
TRBJ2-1 | 15 | . | TRBD2 | TRBV11-3 | CASSLIGTSPNEQFF | TGTGCCAGCAGCTTAATTGGGACTAGCCCCAATGAGCAGTTCTTC
TRBJ2-2 | 14 | once | . | TRBV15 | CATSRDTGAGELFF | TGTGCCACCAGCAGAGATACGGGAGCCGGGGAGCTGTTTTTT
TRBJ1-2 | 14 | . | TRBD1 | TRBV5-4 | CASSLGRGQDGYTF | TGTGCCAGCAGCTTGGGCAGGGGGCAAGATGGCTACACCTTC
TRBJ1-1 | 14 | . | . | TRBV4-3 | CASSQDPGQPEAFF | TGCGCCAGCAGCCAAGATCCGGGACAACCTGAAGCTTTCTTT
TRBJ1-1 | 14 | few | TRBD1 | TRBV11-3 | CASSPGQGNTEAFF | TGTGCCAGCAGCCCGGGACAGGGGAACACTGAAGCTTTCTTT
TRBJ2-1 | 15 | . | TRBD2 | TRBV5-1 | CASSLEGLAWNEQFF | TGCGCCAGCAGCTTGGAGGGACTAGCGTGGAATGAGCAGTTCTTC
TRBJ1-1 | 14 | . | TRBD1 | TRBV4-3 | CASSRAQGAAEAFF | TGCGCCAGCAGCCGAGCACAGGGGGCCGCTGAAGCTTTCTTT
TRBJ1-6 | 18 | . | . | TRBV28 | CASSLSGSESSYNSPLHF | TGTGCCAGCAGTTTATCAGGATCCGAGAGCTCCTATAATTCACCCCTCCACTTT
TRBJ1-2 | 13 | . | TRBD1 | TRBV15 | CATSAGTGFGYTF | TGTGCCACCAGCGCCGGGACAGGGTTTGGCTACACCTTC
TRBJ2-5 | 14 | . | . | TRBV29-1 | CSVAPNHLIETQYF | TGCAGCGTTGCCCCTAACCACCTTATAGAGACCCAGTACTTC
TRBJ2-1 | 15 | . | TRBD2 | TRBV27 | CASSSGTSGNNEQFF | TGTGCCAGCAGTTCCGGGACTAGCGGCAACAATGAGCAGTTCTTC
TRBJ2-6 | 14 | . | TRBD2 | TRBV19 | CASSRDYGANVLTF | TGTGCCAGTAGTAGGGACTATGGGGCCAACGTCCTGACTTTC
TRBJ1-1 | 15 | . | . | TRBV19 | CASLSRRQAYTEAFF | TGTGCCAGCCTATCCCGTAGGCAGGCCTACACTGAAGCTTTCTTT
TRBJ1-1 | 14 | once | . | TRBV27 | CASQNRAGGTEAFF | TGTGCCAGTCAAAACAGGGCTGGGGGCACTGAAGCTTTCTTT
TRBJ2-7 | 12 | . | . | TRBV25-1 | CATLGTPYEQYF | TGTGCCACCTTGGGGACACCTTACGAGCAGTACTTC
TRBJ2-4 | 14 | . | TRBD1 | TRBV25-1 | CASSLSGQEIIQYF | TGTGCCAGCAGCCTGTCCGGACAGGAGATCATTCAGTACTTC
TRBJ1-4 | 14 | . | . | TRBV5-4 | CASSLRRDNEKLFF | TGTGCCAGCAGCTTAAGACGGGATAATGAAAAACTGTTTTTT
TRBJ2-5 | 14 | . | . | TRBV25-1 | CASSPGVGAETQYF | TGTGCCAGCAGTCCCGGGGTGGGGGCAGAGACCCAGTACTTC
TRBJ1-1 | 14 | . | . | TRBV15 | CATSRGNRDTEAFF | TGTGCCACCAGCAGAGGAAACAGGGACACTGAAGCTTTCTTT
TRBJ1-6 | 15 | . | TRBD1 | TRBV28 | CASRSGTGYNSPLHF | TGTGCCAGCAGGTCCGGGACAGGGTATAATTCACCCCTCCACTTT
TRBJ2-5 | 16 | . | . | TRBV7-8 | CASSFKAGGKEETQYF | TGTGCCAGCAGCTTTAAGGCAGGGGGGAAGGAGGAGACCCAGTACTTC
TRBJ2-7 | 13 | . | . | TRBV24-1 | CATSHPPEVEQYF | TGTGCCACCAGCCACCCCCCAGAAGTCGAGCAGTACTTC
TRBJ1-6 | 13 | . | . | TRBV6-5 | CASRAQGASPLHF | TGTGCCAGCCGGGCACAGGGTGCTTCACCCCTCCACTTT
TRBJ2-7 | 15 | . | TRBD2 | TRBV7-2 | CASSVTPSGKDEQYF | TGTGCCAGCAGCGTCACCCCTAGCGGGAAAGACGAGCAGTACTTC
TRBJ1-3 | 15 | . | . | TRBV3-1/TRBV3-2 | CASSHDTVLGNTIYF | TGTGCCAGCAGCCATGATACAGTTTTAGGAAACACCATATATTTT
TRBJ2-3 | 14 | . | . | TRBV7-2 | CASSRDWTTDTQYF | TGTGCCAGCAGCCGGGACTGGACCACAGATACGCAGTATTTT
TRBJ2-3 | 17 | . | . | TRBV6-2/TRBV6-3 | CASSPRRVAVTTDTQYF | TGTGCCAGCAGTCCCAGGAGAGTAGCGGTGACCACAGATACGCAGTATTTT
TRBJ2-7 | 15 | . | TRBD2 | TRBV10-3 | CAISGTSGITYEQYF | TGTGCCATCAGTGGGACTAGCGGAATCACCTACGAGCAGTACTTC
TRBJ1-1 | 15 | few | . | TRBV5-1 | CASSLGHGGNTEAFF | TGCGCCAGCAGCTTGGGACACGGGGGGAACACTGAAGCTTTCTTT
TRBJ2-5 | 14 | . | . | TRBV6-5 | CASIGARRPETQYF | TGTGCCAGCATTGGGGCTAGGAGACCTGAGACCCAGTACTTC
TRBJ2-7 | 14 | once | TRBD1 | TRBV3-1/TRBV3-2 | CASSRDDRAYEQYF | TGTGCCAGCAGCCGGGATGACAGGGCCTACGAGCAGTACTTC